A selection of T cell receptor beta chains follows, all from one sample in a study of neurological immune-mediated disorders. Each CDR3 protein gets one entry after TCRdb re-called the 5' RACE reads with MiXCR. The sample has under 50,000 distinct CDR3 sequences, roughly 10% seen once. The source material was CD4+ T cells from blood. The source of these receptors is a woman younger than 45 with HTLV-1-associated myelopathy (HAM/TSP). Both conserved end residues are part of each CDR3. The order of the fields is J gene, D gene, clone size, V gene, CDR3 DNA, CDR3 protein. A D gene is named only where the DNA matches it firmly. For some rows the clone size is stated as once, few or many, or as a class when expanded; others skip it.

>TRBJ1-1|NA|many|TRBV6-2/TRBV6-3
TGTGCCAGCAGTTACTGGGGGTACACTGAAGCTTTCTTT
CASSYWGYTEAFF
>TRBJ1-2|NA|many|TRBV20-1
TGCAGTGCCAACCCCAACCGCTATGGCTACACCTTC
CSANPNRYGYTF
>TRBJ1-6|TRBD1|many|TRBV5-6
TGTGCCAGCAGCGCATATGGTGGCGGACAGGGTTCACCCCTCCACTTT
CASSAYGGGQGSPLHF
>TRBJ2-7|TRBD1|many|TRBV5-1
TGCGCCAGCAGCTTGTTACAGGGGATCTCCTACGAGCAGTACTTC
CASSLLQGISYEQYF
>TRBJ1-2|NA|many|TRBV5-5
TGTGCCAGCAGCTTGGATTCTGGACCCAACGTGGGGTATGGCTACACCTTC
CASSLDSGPNVGYGYTF
>TRBJ2-6|TRBD2|many|TRBV5-1
TGCGCCAGCAGCTTGGCCGCGGGGGTAACTGGGGCCAACGTCCTGACTTTC
CASSLAAGVTGANVLTF
>TRBJ2-7|TRBD1|many|TRBV20-1
TGCAGTGCTAGTCGGACAGGGATCCGCTACGAGCAGTACTTC
CSASRTGIRYEQYF
>TRBJ1-5|NA|many|TRBV7-8
TGTGCCAGCAGCACCAAGGGCCAGTCCCCCATTCAGCCCCAGCATTTT
CASSTKGQSPIQPQHF
>TRBJ1-5|NA|many|TRBV20-1
TGCAGTGCTAGAGAATACGACCAATTAAAGGGTCAGCCCCAGCATTTT
CSAREYDQLKGQPQHF
>TRBJ2-7|TRBD2|many|TRBV4-2
TGTGCCAGCAGCCAAGTTCCTAGCGGGGGGAGCTCCTACGAGCAGTACTTC
CASSQVPSGGSSYEQYF
>TRBJ2-1|TRBD2|many|TRBV3-1
TGTGCCAGCAGCCAAGAATTAGCGGGGTCGAATGAGCAGTTCTTC
CASSQELAGSNEQFF
>TRBJ2-2|NA|NA|TRBV18
TGTGCCAGCTCACCTTTGACCATCAACACCGGGGAGCTGTTTTTT
CASSPLTINTGELFF
>TRBJ2-7|TRBD1|few|TRBV6-1
TGTGCCAGCAGTAAGGACAGGAGCGGCTACGAGCAGTACTTC
CASSKDRSGYEQYF
>TRBJ1-2|NA|many|TRBV4-1
TGCGCCAGCAGCCCGACGGGGAACTATGGCTACACCTTC
CASSPTGNYGYTF
>TRBJ2-1|NA|many|TRBV7-2
TGTGCCAGCAGCTCTAGGGGCTATGAGCAGTTCTTC
CASSSRGYEQFF
>TRBJ1-4|TRBD1|many|TRBV7-9
TGTGCCAGCAGTACGGGACAGGCATATAATGAAAAACTGTTTTTT
CASSTGQAYNEKLFF
>TRBJ1-1|NA|many|TRBV12-3/TRBV12-4
TGTGCCAGCAGTTTACAGGGGCTGGCCACTGAAGCTTTCTTT
CASSLQGLATEAFF
>TRBJ1-1|TRBD1|many|TRBV20-1
TGCAGTGCTCACCCGGGGACAGGGATTTTGGAAACTGAAGCTTTCTTT
CSAHPGTGILETEAFF
>TRBJ1-2|NA|many|TRBV6-5
TGTGCCAGCAGCATGACACGGTCGGGCTACACCTTC
CASSMTRSGYTF
>TRBJ1-3|NA|many|TRBV5-1
TGCGCCAGCAGTGTGCCAGGAGCTGGAAACACCATATATTTT
CASSVPGAGNTIYF
>TRBJ2-1|NA|many|TRBV11-2
TGTGCCAGCAGCTTAGTCGCGGGACGGGGCAATGAGCAGTTCTTC
CASSLVAGRGNEQFF
>TRBJ2-1|NA|few|TRBV15
TGTGCCACCAGCAGAGATGGACAGCGAGGGCTGGAGCAGTTCTTC
CATSRDGQRGLEQFF
>TRBJ2-1|NA|NA|TRBV5-1
TGCGCCAGCAGCTCTGAGTTGAGCTCCTACAATGAGCAGTTCTTC
CASSSELSSYNEQFF
>TRBJ2-1|TRBD1|NA|TRBV20-1
TGCAGTGCCGTGCACCGGGACAGAACGTCCAATGAGCAGTCCTTC
CSAVHRDRTSNEQSF
>TRBJ1-2|TRBD1|many|TRBV6-6
TGTGCCAGCAGATCCAACCGGGACAGCTATGGCTACACCTTC
CASRSNRDSYGYTF
>TRBJ1-1|NA|many|TRBV19
TGTGCCAGCTCTCATACAGGCCTGAACACTGAAGCTTTCTTT
CASSHTGLNTEAFF